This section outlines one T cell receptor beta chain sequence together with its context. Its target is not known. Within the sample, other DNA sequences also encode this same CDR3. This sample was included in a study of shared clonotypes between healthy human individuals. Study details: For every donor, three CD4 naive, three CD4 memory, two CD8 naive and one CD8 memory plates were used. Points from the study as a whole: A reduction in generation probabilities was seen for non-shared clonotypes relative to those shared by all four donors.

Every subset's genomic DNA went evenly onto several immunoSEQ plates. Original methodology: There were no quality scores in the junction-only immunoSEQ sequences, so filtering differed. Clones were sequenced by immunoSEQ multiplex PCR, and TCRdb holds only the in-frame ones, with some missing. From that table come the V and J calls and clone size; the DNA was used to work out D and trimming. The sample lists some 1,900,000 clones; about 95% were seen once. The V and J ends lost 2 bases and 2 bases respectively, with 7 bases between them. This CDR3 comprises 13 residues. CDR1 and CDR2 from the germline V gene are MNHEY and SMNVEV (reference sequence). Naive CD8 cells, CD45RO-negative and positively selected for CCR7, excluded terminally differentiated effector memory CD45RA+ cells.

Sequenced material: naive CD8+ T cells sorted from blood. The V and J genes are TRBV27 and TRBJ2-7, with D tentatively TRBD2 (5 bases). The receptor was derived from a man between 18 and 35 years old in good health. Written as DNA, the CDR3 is TGTGCCAGCAGTTTAACGGGGACCTACGAGCAGTACTTC. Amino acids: CASSLTGTYEQYF.